Below, one T cell receptor (beta chain) is given with its context. The data originate from a study of blood T cell repertoires in COVID-19. Germline CDR1 reads MNHEY; CDR2 reads SMNVEV (reference sequence). The CDR3 is made up of 14 amino acids. V was cut by 5 bases and J by 4 bases, with 11 bases left in between. Profiling relied on immunoSEQ multiplex PCR, and the TCRdb table lists in-frame clones only, not all of them. The sample comprises around 400,000 clones, approximately 90% of which are singletons, and roughly 0.9% rests with the top ten. V and J are TRBV27 and TRBJ1-4; D might be TRBD1 (5 bases). Sample: PBMCs or T cells enriched from blood (not recorded which). The sequence came from a woman aged 40 to 50 who had been exposed to COVID-19. For the CDR3, the DNA is TGTGCCAGCAGTGCTAGGGGCCTTAATGAAAAACTGTTTTTT. Its translation is CASSARGLNEKLFF.